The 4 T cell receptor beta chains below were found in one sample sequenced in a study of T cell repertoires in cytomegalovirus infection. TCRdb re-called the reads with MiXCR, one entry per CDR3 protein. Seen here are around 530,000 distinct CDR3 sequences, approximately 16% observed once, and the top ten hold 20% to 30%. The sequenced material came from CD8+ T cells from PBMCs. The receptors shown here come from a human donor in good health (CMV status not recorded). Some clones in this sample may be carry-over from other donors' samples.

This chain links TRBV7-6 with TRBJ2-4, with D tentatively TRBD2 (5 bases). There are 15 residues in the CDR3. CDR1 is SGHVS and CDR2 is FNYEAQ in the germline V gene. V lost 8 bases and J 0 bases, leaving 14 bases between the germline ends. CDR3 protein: CASGGPEVAKNIQYF. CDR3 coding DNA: TGTGCCAGCGGCGGGCCCGAAGTAGCCAAAAACATTCAGTACTTC.

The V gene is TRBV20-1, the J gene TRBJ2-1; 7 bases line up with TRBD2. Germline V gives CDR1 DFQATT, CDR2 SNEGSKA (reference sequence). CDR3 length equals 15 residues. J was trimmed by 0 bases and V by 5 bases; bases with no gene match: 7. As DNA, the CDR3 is TGCAGTGCTTCCGGGGGAGGGGACTCCTACAATGAGCAGTTCTTC. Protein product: CSASGGGDSYNEQFF.

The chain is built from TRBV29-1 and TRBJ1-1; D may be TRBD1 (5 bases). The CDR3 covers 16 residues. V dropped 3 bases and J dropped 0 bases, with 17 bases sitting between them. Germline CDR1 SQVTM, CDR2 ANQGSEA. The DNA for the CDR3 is TGCAGCGTTGATGGCAGGGAGGTCCCTATGAACACTGAAGCTTTCTTT. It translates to CSVDGREVPMNTEAFF.

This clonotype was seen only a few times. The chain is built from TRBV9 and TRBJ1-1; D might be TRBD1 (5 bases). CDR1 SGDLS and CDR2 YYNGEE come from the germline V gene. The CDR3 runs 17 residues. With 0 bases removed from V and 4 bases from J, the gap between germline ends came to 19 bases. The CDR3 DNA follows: TGTGCCAGCAGCGTAGGACAGCTACCCGCATGGGGCACTGAAGCTTTCTTT. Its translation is CASSVGQLPAWGTEAFF.